Listed below are T cell receptor beta chains from one sample, sequenced in a study of cytomegalovirus exposure and HLA in healthy donors. Here immunoSEQ multiplex PCR was the method, and the copy in TCRdb shows in-frame clones only, minus some. The profile shows about 150,000 clones, roughly three quarters of them singletons. Material: PBMCs. Receptors originate from a male donor in good health and CMV-seronegative. Each CDR3 is given with its conserved first and last residue. Fields, in order: CDR3 protein, CDR3 DNA, D gene, J gene, V gene, clone size. D genes are given only for firm matches. Size tells how often a clone was seen (once, few, many) or the class of an expanded clone, and some rows leave it out.

CASSLVAGGITDTQYF,TGTGCCAGCAGCTTAGTAGCGGGGGGGATCACAGATACGCAGTATTTT,TRBD2,TRBJ2-3,TRBV11-3,NA
CASSWGQVVTNEKLFF,TGTGCCAGCAGCTGGGGACAGGTCGTAACTAATGAAAAACTGTTTTTT,TRBD1,TRBJ1-4,TRBV11-3,NA
CASSLERQFSEKLFF,TGTGCCAGCAGCTTAGAGAGGCAGTTCAGTGAAAAACTGTTTTTT,NA,TRBJ1-4,TRBV7-9,NA
CASSQGASGTEAFF,TGCGCCAGCAGCCAGGGGGCATCGGGCACTGAAGCTTTCTTT,TRBD1,TRBJ1-1,TRBV5-1,NA
CASSTRTSVDGELFF,TGCGCCAGCAGCACCCGGACTAGCGTCGACGGGGAGCTGTTTTTT,TRBD2,TRBJ2-2,TRBV5-1,NA
CASSSSLPGTEAFF,TGTGCCAGTAGTAGCTCCCTCCCCGGGACAGAAGCTTTCTTT,NA,TRBJ1-1,TRBV19,NA
CATSRDPSGLGFSPLHF,TGTGCCACCAGCAGAGACCCCAGCGGTTTGGGATTTTCACCCCTCCACTTT,NA,TRBJ1-6,TRBV15,NA
CASSVEGSLNSPLHF,TGTGCCAGCAGCGTAGAAGGTAGCCTGAATTCACCCCTCCACTTT,NA,TRBJ1-6,TRBV9,NA
CASSLGTGLETQYF,TGTGCCAGCAGCTTGGGGACAGGGTTAGAGACCCAGTACTTC,TRBD1,TRBJ2-5,TRBV7-9,NA
CAISESGSSYEQYF,TGTGCCATCAGTGAGTCGGGCAGCTCCTACGAGCAGTACTTC,NA,TRBJ2-7,TRBV10-3,NA
CASSDPGPGGYTF,TGCGCCAGCAGTGACCCAGGGCCGGGTGGCTACACCTTC,NA,TRBJ1-2,TRBV10-2,NA
CASSRQGWTKTNEKLFF,TGTGCCAGCAGCCGACAGGGGTGGACGAAAACTAATGAAAAACTGTTTTTT,TRBD1,TRBJ1-4,TRBV5-6,NA
CASRYRVGSGNTIYF,TGTGCCAGCAGATACAGGGTAGGCTCTGGAAACACCATATATTTT,NA,TRBJ1-3,TRBV6-1,NA
CAWVPGQGFAESYTF,TGTGCCTGGGTCCCGGGACAGGGGTTCGCTGAGAGCTACACCTTC,TRBD1,TRBJ1-2,TRBV30,NA
CASKRGPTDNYGYTF,TGTGCCAGTAAGCGTGGGCCGACAGACAACTATGGCTACACCTTC,NA,TRBJ1-2,TRBV19,few
CAISAEGATNEKLFF,TGTGCCATCAGTGCCGAGGGTGCAACTAATGAAAAACTGTTTTTT,NA,TRBJ1-4,TRBV10-3,NA
CASSEGQALSGNTIYF,TGTGCCAGCAGTGAAGGGCAGGCTCTCTCTGGAAACACCATATATTTT,NA,TRBJ1-3,TRBV6-1,NA